The 11 T cell receptor beta chains given below trace back to one sample, sequenced in a study of early T cells in non-severe SARS-CoV-2 infection. TCRdb re-derived calls from the 5' RACE reads in MiXCR, one entry per CDR3 protein. The table records about 84,000 distinct CDR3 sequences, around 10% of them present only once. Source material: whole blood. The source of these receptors is an adult who was a healthcare worker with PCR-confirmed SARS-CoV-2 infection or an uninfected control (not recorded which).

This clonotype was observed a handful of times. The chain employs TRBV10-3 and TRBJ2-7; D gene uncertain. This CDR3 is 12 amino acids long. Germline lookup yields CDR1 ENHRY and CDR2 SYGVKD. The V end was cut by 6 bases, the J end by 6 bases, with 12 bases between. CDR3 amino acids: CAISVTRAEQYF. CDR3 DNA: TGTGCCATCAGCGTTACACGGGCCGAGCAGTACTTC.

This clonotype was counted many times. V and J are TRBV20-1 and TRBJ2-5, with 7 nucleotides matching TRBD1. CDR3 length: 15 residues. After removal of 2 bases from V and 5 bases from J, the junction contained 11 bases not matched to a gene. Germline assignment: CDR1 DFQATT and CDR2 SNEGSKA (reference sequence). CDR3 sequence reads: CSARPPTGRYETQYF. As DNA, the CDR3 is TGCAGTGCTAGACCACCGACAGGGCGCTACGAGACCCAGTACTTC.

This clonotype showed up many times. The V and J genes are TRBV14 and TRBJ2-2; D is unclear. The V gene's germline CDR1 is SGHDN and CDR2 FVKESK. Trimming cost V 7 bases and J 7 bases, with 13 bases left between them. This CDR3 has 13 residues. The CDR3 DNA sequence: TGTGCCAGCACCCGGAAGAGAAACGGGGAGCTGTTTTTT. Amino acids: CASTRKRNGELFF.

The chain combines TRBV9 with TRBJ2-1, with D maybe TRBD2 (6 bases). CDR3 length: 12 residues. Per germline, CDR1 SGDLS and CDR2 YYNGEE. V dropped 2 bases and J dropped 10 bases, with 10 bases sitting between them. This CDR3 reads CASSVRTSEQFF. In nucleotides, the CDR3 is TGTGCCAGCAGCGTGCGAACTAGCGAGCAGTTCTTC.

This clonotype occurred many times. The rearrangement links TRBV20-1 to TRBJ2-3; possible D gene TRBD1, 5 bases. This CDR3 comprises 15 residues. Trimming stripped 1 base from V and 6 bases from J, with 17 bases between. In germline, CDR1 is DFQATT, CDR2 SNEGSKA (reference sequence). The CDR3 nucleotides read TGCAGTGCTAGAGTTCAGCCCGCTTCAGGGGATACGCAGTATTTT. Amino acids: CSARVQPASGDTQYF.

This clonotype occurred many times. The J gene is TRBJ1-6, the V gene TRBV3-1; D gene ambiguous. Trimming pared 0 bases from V and 9 bases from J, leaving 9 bases between. This CDR3 spans 14 amino acids. The germline CDR1 and CDR2 sequences are LGHDT and YNNKEL (reference sequence). The CDR3, as DNA: TGTGCCAGCAGCCAAGATACTCCGGTTTCACCCCTCCACTTT. Its protein is CASSQDTPVSPLHF.

This clonotype was counted many times. The chain recombines TRBV11-2 with TRBJ2-7, with D perhaps TRBD2 (6 bases). Germline CDR1 SGHAT, CDR2 FQNNGV. Trimming shortened V by 0 bases and J by 0 bases, and 6 bases separated the two germline ends. CDR3 size: 14 residues. The CDR3: CASSLDGSSYEQYF. The CDR3 DNA reads TGTGCCAGCAGCTTAGACGGGAGCTCCTACGAGCAGTACTTC.

In this sample, this clonotype turned up a few times. The chain combines TRBV28 with TRBJ2-7, with no clear D. V lost 7 bases to trimming and J lost 0 bases, with 7 bases between them. The CDR3 consists of 12 residues. Germline V CDR1 and CDR2: MDHEN, SYDVKM. The CDR3 DNA follows: TGTGCCAGCACTCCGAGCTCCTACGAGCAGTACTTC. Translating gives CASTPSSYEQYF. The full variable domain, its missing parts supplied by reference TRBV28 and TRBJ2-7, is DVKVTQSSRYLVKRTGEKVFLECVQDMDHENMFWYRQDPGLGLRLIYFSYDVKMKEKGDIPEGYSVSREKKERFSLILESASTNQTSMYLCASTPSSYEQYFGPGTRLTVT.

The sample holds many counts of this clonotype. J is TRBJ2-2 and V is TRBV7-3; D possibly corresponds to TRBD2 (5 bases). With 3 bases removed from V and 7 bases from J, the gap between germline ends came to 9 bases. The CDR3 covers 13 residues. Germline CDR1 SGHTA, CDR2 FQGTGA. The CDR3 is CASSLFAGGELFF. CDR3 DNA sequence: TGTGCCAGCAGCTTGTTCGCGGGCGGGGAGCTGTTTTTT.

V gene TRBV2 combines with J gene TRBJ1-1; no clear D gene. Per germline, CDR1 SNHLY and CDR2 FYNNEI. Trimming cost V 7 bases and J 0 bases, with 15 bases left between them. This CDR3 has 15 residues. The CDR3 DNA is TGTGCCAGCACCCGAGAGGGTTACCTGAACACTGAAGCTTTCTTT. It encodes CASTREGYLNTEAFF. The whole variable domain, remainder taken from reference TRBV2 and TRBJ1-1, is EPEVTQTPSHQVTQMGQEVILRCVPISNHLYFYWYRQILGQKVEFLVSFYNNEISEKSEIFDDQFSVERPDGSNFTLKIRSTKLEDSAMYFCASTREGYLNTEAFFGQGTRLTVV.

The sample holds a few counts of this clonotype. The CDR3 reads CASSYSRGDHNEQFF. The CDR3 DNA reads TGTGCCAGCAGTTACTCGAGGGGGGATCACAATGAGCAGTTCTTC. The chain links TRBV6-5 to TRBJ2-1; D possibly matches TRBD1 or TRBD2 (6 bases each). The length of the CDR3 is 15 residues. CDR1 and CDR2 (germline): MNHEY, SVGAGI. V gave up 0 bases and J gave up 5 bases, with 11 bases separating them.